Listed here are 17 T cell receptor beta chains from one sample, sequenced in a study of tumor-infiltrating lymphocytes in primary liver carcinoma. From unsorted bulk tissue weighing roughly 18-30 mg, DNA and RNA were co-extracted. The input was approximately 0.45 ug total RNA; TCR beta cDNA was made from it with a constant-region primer. The TCR beta library was amplified through three nested multiplex PCR rounds in a modified ARM-PCR procedure. Primers for the first two PCR rounds were TRBV1-TRBV30 forward primers and a C-beta reverse primer (about 9 cycles per round). One entry per CDR3 protein, called by TCRdb with MiXCR from the multiplex PCR reads. The data contain some 50,000 distinct CDR3 sequences, about two thirds of them singletons. Sample: liver tumor tissue from sampling region 5. The subset is: tumor region T5, tumor centre. The receptors shown here come from a man in his forties with primary liver carcinoma and hepatitis B virus infection.

Concerning this clonotype: Compared with germline, one end of the junction differs, possibly owing to a read error. CDR3 region: CTSSTGGYGYTF. The CDR3 bases are TGTACCAGCAGTACGGGCGGCTATGGCTACACCTTC. V is TRBV6-5 and J is TRBJ1-2; no reliable D call. The CDR3 loop spans 12 amino acids. Germline loops: CDR1 MNHEY, CDR2 SVGAGI.

V is TRBV6-2 or TRBV6-3 and J is TRBJ2-7; 7 bases agree with TRBD1. Germline V gives CDR1 MNHEY, CDR2 SVGEGT. The CDR3 is 14 amino acids. V shed 6 bases, J shed 5 bases, and the junction held 10 bases outside the gene matches. The DNA of the CDR3 is TGTGCCAGCAGCTATCCGGGACAGCCCCACGAGCAGTACTTC. It is translated as CASSYPGQPHEQYF.

In regard to this clonotype: One end of the junction is discordant with germline, which a read error may explain. The V gene is TRBV28, the J gene TRBJ1-5; 10 nucleotides line up with TRBD1. The germline gives CDR1 MDHEN, CDR2 SYDVKM. The CDR3 totals 16 residues. DNA of the CDR3: TGTGCCAACAGTCAGACAGGGGGCTTGGGGAATCAGCCCCAGCATTTT. Its protein product is CANSQTGGLGNQPQHF.

This clonotype occurred many times. The chain links TRBV6-5 to TRBJ1-4; D ambiguous. The germline CDR1 and CDR2 sequences are MNHEY and SVGAGI. The ends were cut back, 4 bases at V and 0 bases at J, with 6 bases in the middle. This CDR3 has 14 amino acids. For the CDR3, the DNA is TGTGCCAGCAGTTCAATTGCAACTAATGAAAAACTGTTTTTT. As protein: CASSSIATNEKLFF.

This clonotype was seen a handful of times. The V call is TRBV19, the J call TRBJ2-5, with 10 bases matching TRBD2. CDR1 is LNHDA and CDR2 is SQIVND in the germline V gene (reference sequence). This CDR3 contains 15 residues. The V and J ends lost 4 bases and 4 bases, in that order; junction bases with no gene match: 6. CDR3 in DNA: TGTGCCAGTAGTACCGTAGCGGGAGGAGCAGAGACCCAGTACTTC. Translated: CASSTVAGGAETQYF.

Many counts were recorded for this clonotype. This chain uses TRBV6-6 with TRBJ2-2, with 7 bases fitting TRBD1. CDR1 is MNHNY and CDR2 is SVGAGI in the germline V gene (reference sequence). With V trimmed by 4 bases and J by 6 bases, 8 bases remained unmatched. This CDR3 contains 15 residues. The CDR3 region is CASSSLGQGAGELFF. For the CDR3, the DNA is TGTGCCAGCAGTTCCCTGGGGCAGGGGGCCGGGGAGCTGTTTTTT.

With respect to this clonotype: As the CDR3 is not closed by the conserved phenylalanine or tryptophan, this likely results from a read error. It is unclear where the CDR3 begins or ends on the DNA, so no DNA is shown, and the CDR3 is as TCRdb lists it. The CDR3 is CASSTFGSDQFL. The J gene is TRBJ2-3, the V gene TRBV6-2 or TRBV6-3; the listed D gene, TRBD2, was not tested against the DNA. The CDR3 extends over 12 residues, inclusive of both ends. Germline CDR1 and CDR2: MNHEY and SVGEGT.

Turning to this clonotype: Germline and junction disagree at one end, which may indicate a read error. This chain links TRBV11-2 with TRBJ2-3, with TRBD2 identical over 12 bases. This CDR3 comprises 18 residues. Germline assignment: CDR1 SGHAT and CDR2 FQNNGV. The CDR3: CAGSLTTSGRSGQDTQYF. The CDR3, as DNA: TGTGCCGGCAGCTTAACTACTAGCGGGAGGTCGGGGCAAGATACGCAGTATTTT.

Remarks on this clonotype: A much bigger clone sits one base away, suggesting this may be a read error. This rearrangement joins TRBV11-2 to TRBJ2-5; 8 bases align to TRBD2. This CDR3 spans 16 amino acids. CDR1 and CDR2 (germline): SGHAT, FQNNGV. CDR3 sequence (DNA): TGTGCCAGCAGCCAAACTCCTGGCGGGGGGAAAGAGGCCCAGTACTTC. It codes for CASSQTPGGGKEAQYF.

This clonotype was picked up one time. At one boundary the junction diverges from the germline segment, which might be a read error. This chain connects TRBV14 to TRBJ2-1; D not certain. Germline values: CDR1 SGHDN, CDR2 FVKESK. This CDR3 contains 14 residues. The CDR3: CASNQDHYYNEQFF. CDR3 nucleotide sequence: TGTGCCAGCAACCAAGACCACTACTACAATGAGCAGTTCTTC.

The chain employs TRBV7-2 and TRBJ2-7; 8 positions agree with TRBD1. Germline loops: CDR1 SGHTA, CDR2 FQGNSA. With V trimmed by 5 bases and J by 2 bases, 5 bases remained unmatched. The CDR3 consists of 14 residues. Here the CDR3 reads CASSIGQGTYEQYF. Here the CDR3 DNA reads TGTGCCAGCAGCATTGGACAGGGAACCTACGAGCAGTACTTC. The whole variable domain, remainder taken from reference TRBV7-2 and TRBJ2-7, is GAGVSQSPSNKVTEKGKDVELRCDPISGHTALYWYRQSLGQGLEFLIYFQGNSAPDKSGLPSDRFSAERTGGSVSTLTIQRTQQEDSAVYLCASSIGQGTYEQYFGPGTRLTVT.

About this clonotype itself: This may stem from a read error, because a much larger clone lies one nucleotide away. V gene TRBV15 combines with J gene TRBJ1-5; a possible D gene is TRBD1 (5 bases). Germline lookup yields CDR1 LNHNV and CDR2 YYDKDF (reference sequence). V dropped 8 bases and J dropped 0 bases, with 23 bases sitting between them. The CDR3 runs 18 residues. The CDR3 DNA reads as TGTGCCACCGCATCTAGAGGGACCGCGACGAATAGCAATCAGCCCCAGCATTTT. Protein product: CATASRGTATNSNQPQHF.

Worth noting for this clonotype: Sequence at one end of the junction differs from germline and may be a read error. The V gene is TRBV6-1, the J gene TRBJ2-7, with 10 nucleotides matching TRBD1. Germline loops: CDR1 MNHNS, CDR2 SASEGT. CDR3 size: 15 residues. The CDR3 DNA sequence: TGTGCCAGCAGTGAAGCGCCGGGACAGGGGTACGAGCAGAACTTC. It specifies CASSEAPGQGYEQNF.

As to this clonotype: The junction departs from the called germline gene at one end, perhaps through a read error. As DNA, the CDR3 is TGCGTCAGCAGTCTAGCGGGGGATGCCACCGGGGAGCTGTTTTTT. Amino acids: CVSSLAGDATGELFF. V gene TRBV4-1 combines with J gene TRBJ2-2; TRBD2 agrees at 10 bases. Germline values: CDR1 MGHRA, CDR2 YSYEKL. CDR3 length equals 15 residues.

As regards this clonotype: A read error may account for a junction end that differs from germline. This chain connects TRBV6-6 to TRBJ2-2, with D possibly TRBD2 on 6 matching bases. This CDR3 spans 16 amino acids. Germline assignment: CDR1 MNHNY and CDR2 SVGAGI (reference sequence). CDR3 DNA: TGTGCCAGCAGTCCCGGGCCCACTTCGGACACGGGGGAGCCGTTTTTT. It is translated as CASSPGPTSDTGEPFF.

About this clonotype: Being one base from a much bigger clone, this may be a read error. J is TRBJ1-5 and V is TRBV28; TRBD1 agrees at 7 bases. V shed 7 bases, J shed 7 bases, and the junction held 10 bases outside the gene matches. CDR3 size: 14 residues. Germline loops: CDR1 MDHEN, CDR2 SYDVKM. The CDR3 region has the DNA TGTGCCAGCAATCCGTTGGGACAGATACAGCCCCAGCATTTT. Residues: CASNPLGQIQPQHF.

This clonotype appeared many times. The chain combines TRBV5-1 with TRBJ1-2; 7 bases match TRBD1. With 1 base clipped from V and 3 bases from J, the junction kept 6 bases outside the gene matches. CDR3 length equals 15 residues. Germline V gene data show CDR1 as SGHRS and CDR2 as YFSETQ. The CDR3 nucleotides are TGCGCCAGCAGCTTGCAACACACAGGGGACTATGGCTACACCTTC. This gives the protein CASSLQHTGDYGYTF.